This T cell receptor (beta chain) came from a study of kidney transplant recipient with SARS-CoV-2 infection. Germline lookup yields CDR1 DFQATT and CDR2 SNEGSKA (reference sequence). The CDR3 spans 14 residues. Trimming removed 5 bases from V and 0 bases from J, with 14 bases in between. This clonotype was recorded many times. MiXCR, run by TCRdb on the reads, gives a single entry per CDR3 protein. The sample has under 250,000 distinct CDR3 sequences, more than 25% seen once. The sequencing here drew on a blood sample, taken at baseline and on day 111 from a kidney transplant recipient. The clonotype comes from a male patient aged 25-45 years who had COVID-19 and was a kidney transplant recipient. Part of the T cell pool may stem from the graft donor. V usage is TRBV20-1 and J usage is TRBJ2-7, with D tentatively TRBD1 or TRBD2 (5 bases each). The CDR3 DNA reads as TGCAGTGCTGTGGGGGTTCTCCGCTCCTACGAGCAGTACTTC. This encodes CSAVGVLRSYEQYF.